A single sample gave rise to the 30 T cell receptor beta chains below, sequenced in a study of blood T cell repertoires in COVID-19. Clones were read by immunoSEQ multiplex PCR, and TCRdb kept only the in-frame ones, dropping some. Of 250,000 to 350,000 clones detected, less than 85% appear once; the ten largest clones hold 2.5% to 3%. Material: PBMCs or T cells enriched from blood (not recorded which). Source of these receptors: a woman between 45 and 60 years old who had recovered from COVID-19.

The CDR3 nucleotides are TGCGCCAGCTCACAACAGGCAGCCCAATCCGGCGAGCAGTACTTC. Translating gives CASSQQAAQSGEQYF. This chain uses TRBV5-1 with TRBJ2-7, with a possible D match to TRBD1 (5 bases). CDR3 length: 15 residues. V was pared by 7 bases and J by 6 bases, with 23 bases between. Germline V gene lookup returns CDR1 SGHRS and CDR2 YFSETQ.

The chain couples TRBV7-9 to TRBJ1-2, with TRBD1 identical over 7 bases. With V trimmed by 0 bases and J by 0 bases, 1 base remained unmatched. The CDR3 totals 15 residues. The V gene's germline CDR1 is SEHNR and CDR2 FQNEAQ (reference sequence). The CDR3 here is CASSLAGGPNYGYTF. Written as DNA, the CDR3 is TGTGCCAGCAGCTTAGCAGGGGGCCCTAACTATGGCTACACCTTC.

The chain couples TRBV28 to TRBJ2-7; D remains unclear. The CDR3 is 12 residues long. From germline, CDR1 is MDHEN and CDR2 SYDVKM. V was cut by 3 bases and J by 4 bases, with 7 bases left in between. The CDR3 DNA sequence: TGTGCCAGCAGTTTCCGACTGTACGAGCAGTACTTC. Protein: CASSFRLYEQYF. Using reference TRBV28 and TRBJ2-7 for the parts outside the CDR3, the full variable domain is DVKVTQSSRYLVKRTGEKVFLECVQDMDHENMFWYRQDPGLGLRLIYFSYDVKMKEKGDIPEGYSVSREKKERFSLILESASTNQTSMYLCASSFRLYEQYFGPGTRLTVT.

This rearrangement joins TRBV4-2 to TRBJ2-7, with 12 bases lining up with TRBD2. The CDR3 extends over 16 amino acids. With V trimmed by 1 base and J by 3 bases, 4 bases remained unmatched. CDR1 LGHNA and CDR2 YNFKEQ come from the germline V gene. CDR3 sequence reads: CASSQGGLAGLYEQYF. CDR3 nucleotide sequence: TGTGCCAGCAGCCAAGGAGGACTAGCGGGACTCTACGAGCAGTACTTC.

The chain carries TRBV7-2 and TRBJ1-6, with D possibly matching TRBD1 (5 bases). Germline V lookup: CDR1 SGHTA, CDR2 FQGNSA. The V end was cut by 4 bases, the J end by 4 bases, with 11 bases between. The CDR3 contains 15 residues. For the CDR3, the DNA is TGTGCCAGCAGCTCACAAAGACAGTATAATTCACCCCTCCACTTT. Translated, it gives CASSSQRQYNSPLHF. Filled out from reference TRBV7-2 and TRBJ1-6, the complete variable domain reads GAGVSQSPSNKVTEKGKDVELRCDPISGHTALYWYRQSLGQGLEFLIYFQGNSAPDKSGLPSDRFSAERTGGSVSTLTIQRTQQEDSAVYLCASSSQRQYNSPLHFGNGTRLTVT.

V and J are TRBV19 and TRBJ1-2; 11 bases are shared with TRBD1. Germline CDR1 is LNHDA and CDR2 is SQIVND (reference sequence). This CDR3 contains 16 residues. The ends lost 5 bases at V and 5 bases at J; junction bases unmatched: 10. This CDR3 is CASSSRRTGGEYGYTF. As DNA, the CDR3 is TGTGCCAGTAGTTCGCGGAGGACAGGGGGCGAATATGGCTACACCTTC.

The chain couples TRBV5-4 to TRBJ1-6, with 7 bases matching TRBD1. The trim removed 2 bases at V and 6 bases at J, leaving 2 bases unmatched. This CDR3 has 14 residues. In germline, CDR1 is SGHNT, CDR2 YYREEE (reference sequence). CDR3 coding DNA: TGTGCCAGCAGCTTCCGGGACAGTAATTCACCCCTCCACTTT. Translated, it gives CASSFRDSNSPLHF.

The V call is TRBV11-2, the J call TRBJ2-3; D is unresolved. With 10 bases removed from V and 2 bases from J, the gap between germline ends came to 10 bases. Germline V lookup: CDR1 SGHAT, CDR2 FQNNGV. This CDR3 comprises 12 residues. The CDR3 bases are TGTGCCACCGCGGTTACCACAGATACGCAGTATTTT. Its translation: CATAVTTDTQYF.

J is TRBJ2-5 and V is TRBV28; 7 positions match TRBD1. After removal of 10 bases from V and 1 base from J, the junction contained 6 bases not matched to a gene. This CDR3 region has 13 residues. Germline V lookup: CDR1 MDHEN, CDR2 SYDVKM. CDR3 nucleotide sequence: TGTGCCACAGGGACAGCGATCCAAGAGACCCAGTACTTC. Translating it yields CATGTAIQETQYF.

The chain joins TRBV9 to TRBJ2-1; 7 nucleotides line up with TRBD2. Germline V gene data show CDR1 as SGDLS and CDR2 as YYNGEE. The V segment lost 6 bases and the J segment 8 bases; nucleotides outside the gene matches: 8. This CDR3 region has 13 residues. The CDR3 region is CASTSTSSDEQFF. In nucleotides, the CDR3 is TGTGCCAGCACCTCGACTAGCTCGGATGAGCAGTTCTTC. The full variable domain, in which reference TRBV9 and TRBJ2-1 provide the parts outside the CDR3, is DSGVTQTPKHLITATGQRVTLRCSPRSGDLSVYWYQQSLDQGLQFLIQYYNGEERAKGNILERFSAQQFPDLHSELNLSSLELGDSALYFCASTSTSSDEQFFGPGTRLTVL.

The V call is TRBV6-5, the J call TRBJ1-2; 9 bases fit TRBD1. With V trimmed by 6 bases and J by 8 bases, 10 bases remained unmatched. The CDR3 length is 14 residues. Germline V gene sequence: CDR1 MNHEY, CDR2 SVGAGI. The CDR3 here is CASRNMGQGGGYTF. CDR3 in DNA: TGTGCCAGCAGAAACATGGGACAGGGCGGAGGCTACACCTTC.

The genes are TRBV28 and TRBJ1-3, with D possibly being TRBD1 (5 bases). This CDR3 spans 15 amino acids. Germline assignment: CDR1 MDHEN and CDR2 SYDVKM. V was pared by 2 bases and J by 0 bases, with 8 bases between. In DNA, the CDR3 is TGTGCCAGCAGTTTAGGGGCCCTCTCTGGAAACACCATATATTTT. Protein product: CASSLGALSGNTIYF. Together with reference TRBV28 and TRBJ1-3, the CDR3 gives the full variable domain: DVKVTQSSRYLVKRTGEKVFLECVQDMDHENMFWYRQDPGLGLRLIYFSYDVKMKEKGDIPEGYSVSREKKERFSLILESASTNQTSMYLCASSLGALSGNTIYFGEGSWLTVV.

The rearrangement joins TRBV7-3 to TRBJ2-5, with TRBD2 matching over 8 bases. This CDR3 comprises 17 residues. The V segment lost 3 bases and the J segment 2 bases; nucleotides outside the gene matches: 11. Germline V gene sequence: CDR1 SGHTA, CDR2 FQGTGA. CDR3 bases: TGTGCCAGCAGCTTGGGGGCGGGAGGTTCGGGACAAGAGACCCAGTACTTC. It yields the protein CASSLGAGGSGQETQYF.

The rearrangement links TRBV10-1 to TRBJ2-1, with TRBD2 matching over 14 bases. The germline CDR1 and CDR2 sequences are WNHNN and SYGVQD (reference sequence). This CDR3 is 16 amino acids long. The ends lost 2 bases at V and 8 bases at J; junction bases unmatched: 5. The CDR3 sequence: CASSEGGLAGADEQFF. For the CDR3, the DNA is TGCGCCAGCAGTGAGGGGGGACTAGCGGGAGCCGATGAGCAGTTCTTC.

The chain employs TRBV5-1 and TRBJ2-5; the D gene is possibly TRBD1 (7 bases). From germline, CDR1 is SGHRS and CDR2 YFSETQ. The CDR3 totals 14 residues. Trimming cost V 4 bases and J 5 bases, with 15 bases left between them. CDR3 sequence (DNA): TGCGCCAGCAGCCCCCAGGGGGGAGCGGAGACCCAGTACTTC. Residues: CASSPQGGAETQYF.

The chain is built from TRBV29-1 and TRBJ1-2; 9 bases match TRBD1. This CDR3 spans 12 amino acids. The trim removed 7 bases at V and 8 bases at J, leaving 8 bases unmatched. In germline, CDR1 is SQVTM, CDR2 ANQGSEA. The CDR3 protein is CSALGQGGGYTF. As DNA, the CDR3 is TGCAGCGCCCTGGGACAGGGCGGGGGCTACACCTTC.

V usage is TRBV19 and J usage is TRBJ1-5; D is unresolved. Germline V gene data show CDR1 as LNHDA and CDR2 as SQIVND (reference sequence). With 5 bases removed from V and 3 bases from J, the gap between germline ends came to 5 bases. CDR3 length: 12 amino acids. The CDR3 spells CASSHSNQPQHF. The CDR3 bases are TGTGCCAGTAGTCATTCCAATCAGCCCCAGCATTTT.

The chain joins TRBV7-9 to TRBJ1-2, with 9 bases identical to TRBD1. Unmatched junction bases numbered 7, after V lost 2 bases and J lost 6 bases. Germline CDR1 reads SEHNR; CDR2 reads FQNEAQ (reference sequence). The CDR3 totals 15 residues. This chain's CDR3 is CASSLSDRGLDGYTF. CDR3 nucleotides: TGTGCCAGCAGCTTATCTGACAGGGGGTTGGATGGCTACACCTTC.

The gene calls are TRBV19 and TRBJ1-1; D is unresolved. Germline loops: CDR1 LNHDA, CDR2 SQIVND (reference sequence). There are 13 residues in the CDR3. Trimming stripped 3 bases from V and 11 bases from J, with 16 bases between. CDR3 sequence: CASSITPLARAFF. Here the CDR3 DNA reads TGTGCCAGTAGTATCACGCCGTTGGCCCGTGCTTTCTTT.

The rearrangement joins TRBV6-4 to TRBJ2-3; D is ambiguous. This CDR3 has 12 amino acids. V was trimmed by 2 bases and J by 6 bases, leaving 6 bases between them. CDR1 is MRHNA, CDR2 SNTAGT, per germline. CDR3 loop: CASSDNGDTQYF. The CDR3 region has the DNA TGTGCCAGCAGTGACAATGGCGATACGCAGTATTTT.

This rearrangement joins TRBV5-1 to TRBJ2-7; TRBD1 matches 8 bases. CDR1 SGHRS and CDR2 YFSETQ come from the germline V gene. This CDR3 has 16 residues. V lost 4 bases to trimming and J lost 2 bases; unmatched junction nucleotides: 11. CDR3 sequence: CASSQLGQGAPYEQYF. In DNA form, the CDR3 reads TGCGCCAGCAGCCAACTAGGGCAGGGGGCCCCCTACGAGCAGTACTTC.

This clone was seen more than once but under ten times. The rearrangement uses TRBV11-2 and TRBJ2-5; tentatively, D is TRBD2 (5 bases). Germline loops: CDR1 SGHAT, CDR2 FQNNGV. This CDR3 comprises 14 residues. V was clipped by 1 base and J by 3 bases, with 9 bases between them. CDR3 DNA: TGTGCCAGCAGCTTAGGACCGGGAAAAGAGACCCAGTACTTC. Translated, it gives CASSLGPGKETQYF.

This clone occurred once. J is TRBJ1-1 and V is TRBV15; D not resolved. The CDR3 runs to 15 residues. Trimming shortened V by 0 bases and J by 4 bases, and 12 bases separated the two germline ends. Per the germline V gene, CDR1 is LNHNV and CDR2 is YYDKDF (reference sequence). The CDR3 sequence: CATSRDLVGGTEAFF. CDR3 DNA: TGTGCCACCAGCAGAGATCTGGTAGGAGGCACTGAAGCTTTCTTT. Full variable domain (missing parts from reference TRBV15 and TRBJ1-1): DAMVIQNPRYQVTQFGKPVTLSCSQTLNHNVMYWYQQKSSQAPKLLFHYYDKDFNNEADTPDNFQSRRPNTSFCFLDIRSPGLGDTAMYLCATSRDLVGGTEAFFGQGTRLTVV.

This chain links TRBV6-5 with TRBJ1-1; tentatively, D is TRBD1 (6 bases). Looked up from germline, CDR1 is MNHEY and CDR2 is SVGAGI. The CDR3 covers 13 residues. Trimming stripped 2 bases from V and 6 bases from J, with 10 bases between. The CDR3 reads CASSYEGVAEAFF. As DNA, the CDR3 is TGTGCCAGCAGTTACGAGGGGGTGGCTGAAGCTTTCTTT.

With regard to this clone: Distinct nucleotide sequences in the sample also encode this CDR3. The chain joins TRBV19 to TRBJ1-2, with 11 nucleotides matching TRBD1. CDR3 length: 14 residues. The junction had 5 bases not matched to a gene; V was cut back by 4 bases and J by 7 bases. The V gene's germline CDR1 is LNHDA and CDR2 SQIVND (reference sequence). Here the CDR3 reads CASSTGQGAGGYTF. CDR3 sequence (DNA): TGTGCCAGTAGTACCGGACAGGGGGCAGGTGGCTACACCTTC.

The chain carries TRBV5-4 and TRBJ1-6, with a weak D call TRBD1 (5 bases). The V end lost 4 bases, the J end lost 14 bases, and 19 bases lay between the germline ends. The CDR3 consists of 14 residues. Germline V lookup: CDR1 SGHNT, CDR2 YYREEE (reference sequence). The CDR3 region is CASSPSDTLGTLHF. CDR3 DNA: TGTGCCAGCAGCCCATCGGACACCCTTGGGACCCTCCACTTT.

This clone was seen more than once but under ten times. In DNA form, the CDR3 reads TGTGCCAGTAGTATTAGGACAGGGACCTATGGCTACACCTTC. Its protein product is CASSIRTGTYGYTF. V usage is TRBV19 and J usage is TRBJ1-2, with TRBD1 matching 8 bases. The CDR3 loop spans 14 amino acids. CDR1 and CDR2 (germline): LNHDA, SQIVND (reference sequence). The trim removed 3 bases at V and 4 bases at J, leaving 4 bases unmatched.

The sample holds a few counts of this clone. V and J are TRBV30 and TRBJ1-4; no reliable D call. This CDR3 has 12 amino acids. Trimming took 6 bases from V and 0 from J, leaving 5 bases between them. Germline V gene data show CDR1 as GTSNPN and CDR2 as SVGIG (reference sequence). DNA of the CDR3: TGTGCCTGCATTGCAACTAATGAAAAACTGTTTTTT. It codes for CACIATNEKLFF.

The CDR3 is CASSQYRGGVTDTQYF. The DNA of the CDR3 is TGTGCCAGCAGCCAGTACAGGGGCGGTGTCACAGATACGCAGTATTTT. This chain connects TRBV14 to TRBJ2-3; 7 bases are a match to TRBD1. The germline V gene has CDR1 SGHDN and CDR2 FVKESK. The CDR3 extends over 16 amino acids. Trimming cost V 3 bases and J 2 bases; bases outside gene matches: 8.

The V and J genes are TRBV9 and TRBJ2-2; 16 positions agree with TRBD2. Germline V lookup: CDR1 SGDLS, CDR2 YYNGEE. This CDR3 is 16 amino acids long. V lost 4 bases and J lost 7; bases outside the gene matches: 4. The CDR3 loop is CASSLGTSGRVGELFF. The CDR3 DNA sequence: TGTGCCAGCAGCCTTGGGACTAGCGGGAGGGTCGGGGAGCTGTTTTTT.